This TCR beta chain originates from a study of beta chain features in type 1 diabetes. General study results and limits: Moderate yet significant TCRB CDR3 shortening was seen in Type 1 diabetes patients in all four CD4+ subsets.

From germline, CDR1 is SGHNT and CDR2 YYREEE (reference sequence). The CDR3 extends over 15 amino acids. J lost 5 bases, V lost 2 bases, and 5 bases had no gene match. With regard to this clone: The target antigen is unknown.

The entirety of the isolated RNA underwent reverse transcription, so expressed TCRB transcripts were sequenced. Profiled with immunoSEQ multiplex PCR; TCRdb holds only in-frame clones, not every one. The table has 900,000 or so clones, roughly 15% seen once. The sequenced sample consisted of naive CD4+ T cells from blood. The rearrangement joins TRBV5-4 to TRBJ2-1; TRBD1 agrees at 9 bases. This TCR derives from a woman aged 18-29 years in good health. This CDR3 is CASSFYRGLHNEQFF. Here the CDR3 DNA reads TGTGCCAGCAGCTTTTACAGGGGGCTACACAATGAGCAGTTCTTC.